Sequencing of this T cell receptor beta chain was carried out in a study of cytomegalovirus exposure and HLA in healthy donors. The CDR3 is 15 residues long. Germline-derived CDR1 and CDR2 are MGHRA and YSYEKL. Losses at the gene ends were 1 base for V and 5 bases for J; bases not matched to a gene: 4. Only in-frame clones appear in the TCRdb table, and some are missing; sequencing was by immunoSEQ multiplex PCR. This sample has 150,000 to 200,000 clones, with about 89% found just once. The chain combines TRBV4-1 with TRBJ2-7; 11 positions agree with TRBD2. The sequenced material came from PBMCs. This TCR was recovered from a man between 18 and 29 years old in good health and CMV-seropositive. In nucleotides, the CDR3 is TGCGCCAGCAGCCAAGCGGGACTAGCGGAGGACGAGCAGTACTTC. Translation: CASSQAGLAEDEQYF.